Listed here are 15 T cell receptor beta chains from one sample, sequenced in a study of CD8 T cells in ankylosing spondylitis. Study-wide results and caveats: Ankylosing spondylitis blood seemed to carry a telltale TCR beta motif made of eight or nine highly homologous variants.

These receptors lack a known antigen. Each CDR3 protein gets one entry after TCRdb re-called the 5' RACE reads with MiXCR. The sample lists 220,000 or so distinct CDR3 sequences, 15% to 20% occurring once. The sequenced sample was blood, either unsorted or a sorted T cell fraction (not recorded which). The receptors were gathered from a male donor with ankylosing spondylitis.

This clonotype appeared a few times. This chain connects TRBV29-1 to TRBJ2-1; TRBD1 aligns across 7 bases. Germline V gene data show CDR1 as SQVTM and CDR2 as ANQGSEA. V was clipped by 1 base and J by 1 base; unmatched bases: 1. This CDR3 contains 14 residues. CDR3 in DNA: TGCAGCGTTGAAGGACAGGGTTCCTACAATGAGCAGTTCTTC. Translating it yields CSVEGQGSYNEQFF.

The V and J genes are TRBV2 and TRBJ2-2, with TRBD1 matching 7 bases. The CDR3 is 15 amino acids. J gave up 4 bases and V 1 base, and 3 bases lay outside the gene matches. Per the germline V gene, CDR1 is SNHLY and CDR2 is FYNNEI. The CDR3 coding sequence is TGTGCCAGCAGTGAAGACAGGGGTGGCACCGGGGAGCTGTTTTTT. Translation gives CASSEDRGGTGELFF.

Many counts were recorded for this clonotype. The chain is built from TRBV12-3 or TRBV12-4 and TRBJ2-1; weak D call: TRBD1 (5 bases). The V end lost 3 bases, the J end lost 3 bases, and 9 bases lay between the germline ends. The CDR3 has 14 amino acids. CDR3 protein: CASSFGRDYNEQFF. The CDR3 region has the DNA TGTGCCAGCAGTTTTGGCAGGGACTACAATGAGCAGTTCTTC.

This clonotype was seen ten or more times. The chain uses TRBV29-1 and TRBJ2-1; D might be TRBD2 (5 bases). The CDR3 extends over 12 amino acids. The V gene's germline CDR1 is SQVTM and CDR2 ANQGSEA. Between the trimmed V and J ends, which lost 6 bases and 9 bases, there was a span of 15 bases. For the CDR3, the DNA is TGCAGCGTGGTGGGTGTGGGAGTTGAGCAGTTCTTC. Its protein product is CSVVGVGVEQFF.

This clonotype occurred a few times. CDR3 amino acids: CASSLMGGGTTDTQYF. CDR3 nucleotides: TGTGCCAGCAGCTTAATGGGCGGGGGGACAACAGATACGCAGTATTTT. The V and J genes are TRBV7-3 and TRBJ2-3, with 8 positions matching TRBD2. The CDR3 totals 16 residues. Germline CDR1 SGHTA, CDR2 FQGTGA. Trimming removed 1 base from V and 3 bases from J; junction bases left unmatched: 6. The full variable domain, rest sourced from reference TRBV7-3 and TRBJ2-3, is GAGVSQTPSNKVTEKGKYVELRCDPISGHTALYWYRQSLGQGPEFLIYFQGTGAADDSGLPNDRFFAVRPEGSVSTLKIQRTERGDSAVYLCASSLMGGGTTDTQYFGPGTRLTVL.

A few counts support this clonotype. The V call is TRBV7-8, the J call TRBJ2-5; 8 bases are shared with TRBD2. The CDR3 runs 14 residues. Trimming removed 4 bases from V and 1 base from J; junction bases left unmatched: 2. Germline CDR1 reads SGHVS; CDR2 reads FQNEAQ. The CDR3 DNA reads TGTGCCAGCAGCTCTACTAGCGGCCAAGAGACCCAGTACTTC. This sequence encodes CASSSTSGQETQYF.

The sample holds a few counts of this clonotype. V usage is TRBV5-8 and J usage is TRBJ2-2, with 8 bases matching TRBD2. The CDR3 has 15 amino acids. Germline V gene data show CDR1 as SGHTS and CDR2 as YDEGEE. Germline trimming cut 1 base from V and 5 bases from J; bases unmatched to any gene: 4. CDR3 residues: CASSLPSGRTGELFF. CDR3 DNA: TGTGCCAGCAGCTTGCCGAGCGGGAGAACCGGGGAGCTGTTTTTT.

Only a few counts were recorded for this clonotype. This chain connects TRBV2 to TRBJ2-5; 8 bases map to TRBD2. The CDR3 loop spans 15 amino acids. The germline V gene encodes CDR1 SNHLY and CDR2 FYNNEI. V lost 8 bases and J lost 2; bases outside the gene matches: 10. CDR3 sequence (DNA): TGTGCCAGCCCTCCGGGGACTAGAACGCAAGAGACCCAGTACTTC. Encoded protein: CASPPGTRTQETQYF.

This chain connects TRBV5-1 to TRBJ2-2; D is unresolved. Germline lookup yields CDR1 SGHRS and CDR2 YFSETQ. This CDR3 has 15 amino acids. Trimming took 2 bases from V and 2 from J, leaving 10 bases between them. Here the CDR3 DNA reads TGCGCCAGCAGCTTTCTTTACCCCAACACCGGGGAGCTGTTTTTT. It yields the protein CASSFLYPNTGELFF.

The chain has TRBV30 and TRBJ2-3; maybe TRBD1 (7 bases). V was cut by 0 bases and J by 5 bases, with 18 bases left in between. The CDR3 is 16 amino acids. Germline V gene sequence: CDR1 GTSNPN, CDR2 SVGIG (reference sequence). The CDR3 is CAWSVLAGQRGDTQYF. CDR3 nucleotide sequence: TGTGCCTGGAGTGTACTTGCGGGACAGAGGGGAGATACGCAGTATTTT.

There are a few counts of this clonotype. The chain employs TRBV4-1 and TRBJ2-2; no firm D call. CDR1 is MGHRA, CDR2 YSYEKL, per germline. V shed 0 bases and J shed 6 bases, with 5 bases lying between them. There are 13 residues in the CDR3. Here the CDR3 reads CASSQEVPGELFF. CDR3 nucleotides: TGCGCCAGCAGCCAAGAGGTCCCCGGGGAGCTGTTTTTT.

In this sample, this clonotype turned up a few times. The rearrangement uses TRBV6-5 and TRBJ1-1, with 10 bases matching TRBD1. Germline CDR1 is MNHEY and CDR2 is SVGAGI. The CDR3 loop spans 14 amino acids. V shed 2 bases, J shed 4 bases, and the junction held 1 base outside the gene matches. CDR3 bases: TGTGCCAGCAGTTACGGGACAGGGGCCACTGAAGCTTTCTTT. Translating it yields CASSYGTGATEAFF.

This sequence joins TRBV25-1 and TRBJ2-1, with 9 bases fitting TRBD2. The CDR3 covers 17 residues. The V segment lost 0 bases and the J segment 10 bases; nucleotides outside the gene matches: 13. CDR1 and CDR2 from the germline V gene are MGHDK and SYGVNS. The CDR3 here is CASSEYGLAGPFGEQFF. The CDR3 DNA reads as TGTGCCAGCAGTGAATATGGGCTAGCGGGACCGTTCGGCGAGCAGTTCTTC.

The V gene is TRBV29-1, the J gene TRBJ2-5; the match to TRBD1 covers 12 bases. This CDR3 comprises 15 residues. J lost 4 bases, V lost 7 bases, and 10 bases had no gene match. Germline CDR1 SQVTM, CDR2 ANQGSEA. The CDR3 protein is CSARRGTGGGETQYF. Here the CDR3 DNA reads TGCAGCGCCCGACGAGGGACAGGGGGCGGAGAGACCCAGTACTTC.

This CDR3 reads CASSLGSAAVGNEQFF. CDR3 DNA sequence: TGTGCCAGCAGTTTGGGGTCGGCTGCGGTTGGCAATGAGCAGTTCTTC. The chain recombines TRBV27 with TRBJ2-1; the D is unclear. The V gene lost 3 bases and the J gene lost 6 bases, with 18 bases spanning the gap. Germline V CDR1 and CDR2: MNHEY, SMNVEV (reference sequence). CDR3 length: 16 amino acids.